This is a list of T cell receptor beta chains from one sample in a study of CD8 T cells in ankylosing spondylitis. TCRdb re-analysed the 5' RACE reads in MiXCR, keeping a single row per CDR3 protein. This sample has over 30,000 distinct CDR3 sequences, with about 17% found just once. Sequenced: blood. Receptors were obtained from a male donor with ankylosing spondylitis or in good health (not recorded which). Each CDR3 is given with its conserved first and last residue. A D gene is named only where the DNA matches it firmly. Size is omitted from some rows. Given values are once, few, many or a class for expanded clones.

D	size	V	length	J	CDR3	DNA
.	.	TRBV6-2/TRBV6-3	13	TRBJ2-1	CASKGRAYNEQFF	TGTGCCAGCAAGGGCAGGGCCTACAATGAGCAGTTCTTC
.	few	TRBV9	17	TRBJ2-1	CASSASNRDPAYNEQFF	TGTGCCAGCAGCGCTTCCAACCGGGACCCAGCCTACAATGAGCAGTTCTTC
.	many	TRBV15	16	TRBJ1-4	CATSRDLGGDDEKLFF	TGTGCCACCAGCAGAGATCTCGGGGGGGATGATGAAAAACTGTTTTTT
.	few	TRBV5-1	15	TRBJ2-1	CASSLDRAAGNEQFF	TGCGCCAGCAGCTTGGATCGCGCAGCCGGGAATGAGCAGTTCTTC
.	.	TRBV6-5	14	TRBJ2-7	CASSLLVPSYEQYF	TGTGCCAGCAGTTTACTGGTCCCATCCTACGAGCAGTACTTC
.	few	TRBV6-2/TRBV6-3	13	TRBJ2-1	CASSYSLRSEQFF	TGTGCCAGCAGTTACTCGCTTAGGTCTGAGCAGTTCTTC
.	.	TRBV29-1	13	TRBJ1-1	CSVRVTSNTEAFF	TGCAGCGTTCGAGTTACATCGAACACTGAAGCTTTCTTT
.	few	TRBV6-5	14	TRBJ2-2	CASSYVVGTGELFF	TGTGCCAGCAGTTACGTCGTGGGCACCGGGGAGCTGTTTTTT
TRBD1	few	TRBV7-2	14	TRBJ2-5	CASSTTGQQETQYF	TGTGCCAGCAGCACGACGGGACAGCAAGAGACCCAGTACTTC
.	few	TRBV20-1	12	TRBJ1-1	CSASSGDYKAFF	TGCAGTGCTAGTTCGGGGGACTACAAAGCTTTCTTT
.	many	TRBV12-3/TRBV12-4	12	TRBJ2-3	CASTPSTDTQYF	TGTGCCAGCACCCCTAGCACAGATACGCAGTATTTT
.	.	TRBV12-3/TRBV12-4	14	TRBJ1-6	CASSLGEYNSPLHF	TGTGCCAGCAGTTTAGGGGAGTATAATTCACCCCTCCACTTT
TRBD1	few	TRBV7-2	14	TRBJ1-1	CASSPRTGGTEAFF	TGTGCCAGCAGCCCAAGAACAGGGGGCACTGAAGCTTTCTTT
TRBD1	.	TRBV20-1	14	TRBJ2-2	CSARRTGKAGELFF	TGCAGTGCCAGGAGGACAGGGAAGGCCGGGGAGCTGTTTTTT
TRBD1	.	TRBV24-1	16	TRBJ2-1	CATSDGGQGYSGEQFF	TGTGCCACCAGTGATGGGGGACAGGGGTATAGCGGTGAGCAGTTCTTC
.	.	TRBV12-3/TRBV12-4	14	TRBJ2-2	CASSDREGTGELFF	TGTGCCAGCAGTGACAGGGAGGGCACCGGGGAGCTGTTTTTT
.	.	TRBV29-1	14	TRBJ2-7	CSVELGGEGYEQYF	TGCAGCGTTGAACTTGGCGGCGAGGGATACGAGCAGTACTTC
TRBD2	few	TRBV7-6	16	TRBJ2-2	CASSQATSGGTGELFF	TGTGCCAGCAGCCAAGCGACTAGCGGGGGCACCGGGGAGCTGTTTTTT
TRBD1	few	TRBV28	16	TRBJ2-2	CASSLGRGRGTGELFF	TGTGCCAGCAGTTTGGGCAGGGGGCGAGGAACCGGGGAGCTGTTTTTT
.	few	TRBV29-1	14	TRBJ2-2	CSGWSGSKPGELFF	TGCAGCGGTTGGAGCGGGTCCAAACCCGGGGAGCTGTTTTTT
.	few	TRBV7-8	15	TRBJ2-3	CASSLVGGPTDTQYF	TGTGCCAGCAGCTTAGTAGGGGGGCCCACAGATACGCAGTATTTT
TRBD2	.	TRBV3-1	14	TRBJ2-1	CASSQLSGGNEQFF	TGTGCCAGCAGCCAACTTAGCGGGGGCAATGAGCAGTTCTTC
TRBD1	.	TRBV5-1	15	TRBJ1-2	CASSPGDRVNYGYTF	TGCGCCAGCAGCCCCGGGGACAGGGTAAACTATGGCTACACCTTC
TRBD1	few	TRBV12-3/TRBV12-4	13	TRBJ2-1	CASSFTGGYEQFF	TGTGCCAGCAGTTTCACAGGGGGTTATGAGCAGTTCTTC
.	few	TRBV5-1	15	TRBJ2-3	CASSLKGVTTDTQYF	TGCGCCAGCAGCTTGAAGGGGGTGACGACAGATACGCAGTATTTT
.	.	TRBV29-1	13	TRBJ2-7	CSVRRSGSYEQYF	TGCAGCGTTAGGAGAAGCGGGTCCTACGAGCAGTACTTC
.	.	TRBV12-3/TRBV12-4	15	TRBJ1-2	CASSITRARGYGYTF	TGTGCCAGCAGTATCACCCGGGCCCGGGGCTATGGCTACACCTTC
TRBD1	few	TRBV20-1	14	TRBJ2-3	CSASPGQGGNTQYF	TGCAGTGCTTCTCCGGGACAGGGAGGGAATACGCAGTATTTT
TRBD1	.	TRBV20-1	14	TRBJ2-1	CSARGQGNYNEQFF	TGCAGTGCTAGAGGACAGGGGAACTACAATGAGCAGTTCTTC
TRBD2	.	TRBV29-1	11	TRBJ2-1	CLAGGPNEQFF	TGCTTAGCGGGGGGTCCCAATGAGCAGTTCTTC
.	.	TRBV20-1	14	TRBJ2-7	CSAKITGFAYEQYF	TGCAGTGCTAAAATAACAGGGTTTGCCTACGAGCAGTACTTC
TRBD2	.	TRBV29-1	14	TRBJ2-1	CSVRGASGYNEQFF	TGCAGCGTCCGAGGGGCTAGCGGATACAATGAGCAGTTCTTC
TRBD1	.	TRBV18	15	TRBJ1-1	CASSLRGQGDTEAFF	TGTGCCAGCTCCCTCAGGGGACAGGGGGACACTGAAGCTTTCTTT
.	.	TRBV7-2	15	TRBJ2-3	CASSNWDWPTDTQYF	TGTGCCAGCAGCAACTGGGACTGGCCTACAGATACGCAGTATTTT
.	few	TRBV25-1	14	TRBJ1-4	CASNRESVDEKLFF	TGTGCCAGCAACCGAGAGTCAGTAGATGAAAAACTGTTTTTT
.	.	TRBV29-1	13	TRBJ1-1	CSVFITMNTEAFF	TGCAGCGTTTTTATAACTATGAACACTGAAGCTTTCTTT
TRBD2	.	TRBV4-2	17	TRBJ2-1	CASSQDRSAGGNRRQFF	TGTGCCAGCAGCCAAGATAGGTCAGCGGGGGGGAATAGACGGCAGTTCTTC
.	few	TRBV29-1	12	TRBJ1-1	CSSGLPNTEAFF	TGCAGCTCGGGACTTCCGAACACTGAAGCTTTCTTT
.	.	TRBV11-2	15	TRBJ2-3	CASSSARSEIDTQYF	TGTGCCAGCAGCTCAGCGCGTAGCGAGATAGATACGCAGTATTTT